This T cell receptor beta chain comes out of a study of blood T cell repertoires in COVID-19. Study overall: Donors in the United States, Italy and Spain gave samples during acute or convalescent COVID-19.

The CDR3 covers 15 residues. The V gene end was trimmed by 0 bases and the J gene end by 7 bases; junction bases not matched to a gene: 7. CDR1 and CDR2 (germline): SGHRS, YFSETQ. Assay used: immunoSEQ multiplex PCR; TCRdb lists only in-frame clones, some missing. The sample carries 250,000 or so clones, about nine tenths recorded once. The V call is TRBV5-1, the J call TRBJ1-2; 9 nucleotides align to TRBD1. The specimen sequenced was peripheral blood. The sequence was obtained from a woman aged 25 to 39 with active or convalescent COVID-19. The CDR3 here is CASSLDYRGLGGYTF. CDR3 DNA sequence: TGCGCCAGCAGCTTGGACTACAGGGGGCTCGGTGGCTACACCTTC. The whole variable domain, filled in from reference TRBV5-1 and TRBJ1-2, reads KAGVTQTPRYLIKTRGQQVTLSCSPISGHRSVSWYQQTPGQGLQFLFEYFSETQRNKGNFPGRFSGRQFSNSRSEMNVSTLELGDSALYLCASSLDYRGLGGYTFGSGTRLTVV.